Below, 4 T cell receptor beta chains from the same sample are listed, as sequenced in a study of CXCR3-negative and CXCR3-positive naive CD8 T cells. These receptors have no identified antigens. Study-level points and caveats: Compared with CXCR3-negative naive cells, CXCR3-positive naive cells showed more hydrophobic TRB CDR3s.

The libraries of TRB cDNA were prepared using 5' RACE with UMI labels. TCRdb re-called the 5' RACE reads and catalogs CDR3 proteins one per entry, DNA excluded. The sample has about 130,000 distinct CDR3 sequences. Material for sequencing was naive CXCR3+ CD8+ T cells from blood. The subset is: CD45RO-CCR7+CD27+CD95- naive CD8+ T cells expressing CXCR3 (TNR3+). These receptors came from a human donor in good health. Some clones in this sample may be carry-over from other donors' samples.

The V and J genes are TRBV6-2 or TRBV6-3 and TRBJ2-7. The CDR3 length is 15 residues. Germline-derived CDR1 and CDR2 are MNHEY and SVGEGT. The CDR3 loop is CASSYSMQAAYEQYF.

The rearrangement joins TRBV7-9 to TRBJ2-7; the TRBD1 assignment by TCRdb is unverifiable without DNA. Germline CDR1 and CDR2: SEHNR and FQNEAQ (reference sequence). The length of the CDR3 is 13 residues. CDR3 residues: CASTTGGPNEQYF.

This chain uses TRBV4-1 with TRBJ1-2; the TRBD1 assignment by TCRdb is unverifiable without DNA. The germline gives CDR1 MGHRA, CDR2 YSYEKL. The CDR3 is 16 residues long. CDR3 loop: CASSQLGEGFGYGYTF.

The V and J genes are TRBV5-1 and TRBJ2-1; TCRdb's D call of TRBD1 is untestable without DNA. CDR3 length equals 18 residues. Germline loops: CDR1 SGHRS, CDR2 YFSETQ. Here the CDR3 reads CASSFPRDPRGPNNEQFF.